A selection of T cell receptor beta chains follows, all from one sample in a study of cytomegalovirus exposure and HLA in healthy donors. Profiling relied on immunoSEQ multiplex PCR, and the TCRdb table lists in-frame clones only, not all of them. The table records 130,000 or so clones, roughly 87% of them present only once. Sequenced input: PBMCs. The receptors derive from a woman aged 18-29 years in good health and CMV-seronegative. The CDR3 runs from the conserved cysteine through the conserved F or W. D genes are given only for firm matches. Some rows mark clone size as missing; the rest say once, few, many or name a class of expanded clone.

TRBJ1-1	NA	TRBV2	NA	TGTGCCAGCTCAGGGGTTGAAGCTTTCTTT	CASSGVEAFF
TRBJ2-7	NA	TRBV5-1	NA	TGCGCCAGCAGCTCCCACGGAGGAAACTACGAGCAGTACTTC	CASSSHGGNYEQYF
TRBJ1-2	NA	TRBV19	NA	TGTGCCAGTAGCATACCGCGTACAGCAGGGTATGGCTACACCTTC	CASSIPRTAGYGYTF
TRBJ2-5	NA	TRBV7-8	NA	TGTGCCAGCAGCCAAAACGGGGGAGGCCAAGAGACCCAGTACTTC	CASSQNGGGQETQYF
TRBJ2-7	TRBD1	TRBV11-2	NA	TGTGCCAGCCGCCCAACGGACAGGGGCGGGGAGCAGTACTTC	CASRPTDRGGEQYF
TRBJ2-4	NA	TRBV6-7	NA	TGTGCCAGCAGTTACTCGATGGCCGAGGAGGGGCGCGAGGTCGGTCAAAACATTCAGTACTTC	CASSYSMAEEGREVGQNIQYF
TRBJ2-6	NA	TRBV29-1	NA	TGCAGCGTCTCACAGGACTCTGGGGCCAACGTCCTGACTTTC	CSVSQDSGANVLTF
TRBJ1-2	NA	TRBV6-1	NA	TGTGCCAGCAGTCAAGATCTCTATGGCTACACCTTC	CASSQDLYGYTF
TRBJ1-5	NA	TRBV27	few	TGTGCCAGCAGCTGGGGGGTGAGTCAGCCCCAGCATTTT	CASSWGVSQPQHF
TRBJ2-1	NA	TRBV5-6	NA	TGTGCCAGCAGCCGTATCCGGGGGGAGCAGTTCTTC	CASSRIRGEQFF
TRBJ2-7	TRBD1	TRBV6-1	NA	TGTGCCAGCAGTGACCTCACAGGGGCCCAGAGTTCCTACGAGCAGTACTTC	CASSDLTGAQSSYEQYF
TRBJ1-4	TRBD1	TRBV11-2	NA	TGTGCCAGCAGCTTAGCCGGACAGGGTCCAACGGAAAAACTGTTTTTT	CASSLAGQGPTEKLFF
TRBJ1-6	TRBD1	TRBV7-9	once	TGTGCCAGCAGTCAGGGGGCAGTAAGACAATCACCCCTCCACTTT	CASSQGAVRQSPLHF
TRBJ1-4	NA	TRBV6-5	NA	TGTGCCAGCAGTCTGGGGCGAAATGAAAAACTGTTTTTT	CASSLGRNEKLFF